The 5 T cell receptor beta chains listed next were all sequenced from one sample in a study of cytotoxic CD8 clonotypes in ibrutinib-treated CLL. Sequencing was performed with immunoSEQ multiplex PCR; in TCRdb, only in-frame clones are kept and a portion is missing. The table shows some 200,000 clones, with roughly 79% occurring only once. The sequencing used PBMCs, collected after 12 months of ibrutinib treatment. These receptors all come from a human donor with chronic lymphocytic leukemia.

This rearrangement joins TRBV30 to TRBJ1-4; no firm D call. The CDR3 totals 15 residues. V lost 0 bases and J 0 bases, leaving 8 bases between the germline ends. Germline CDR1 reads GTSNPN; CDR2 reads SVGIG (reference sequence). The CDR3 region has the DNA TGTGCCTGGAGTGTACCGGGTGCAACTAATGAAAAACTGTTTTTT. Protein: CAWSVPGATNEKLFF.

The rearrangement uses TRBV19 and TRBJ2-1, with TRBD2 as a possible D gene (6 bases). Trimming left V 3 bases short and J 3 bases short, with 12 bases between. Germline V gene sequence: CDR1 LNHDA, CDR2 SQIVND (reference sequence). There are 15 residues in the CDR3. CDR3 sequence: CASSMEGADYNEQFF. For the CDR3, the DNA is TGTGCCAGTAGTATGGAGGGAGCGGACTACAATGAGCAGTTCTTC.

J is TRBJ1-5 and V is TRBV30; no clear D gene. In germline, CDR1 is GTSNPN, CDR2 SVGIG (reference sequence). The CDR3 consists of 12 residues. V lost 0 bases and J lost 4, with 4 bases in between. For the CDR3, the DNA is TGTGCCTGGAGTGTACCTAATCAGCCCCAGCATTTT. It specifies CAWSVPNQPQHF.

This clone showed up just a few times. DNA for the CDR3: TGTGCCAGCAGTCGGTCCGGGACCCCCGTCGGCGAGCAGTACTTC. It yields the protein CASSRSGTPVGEQYF. This chain links TRBV14 with TRBJ2-7, with D possibly called TRBD1 or TRBD2 (5 bases each). V lost 6 bases to trimming and J lost 6 bases, with 21 bases between them. The CDR3 spans 15 residues. Per germline, CDR1 SGHDN and CDR2 FVKESK.

V and J are TRBV6-1 and TRBJ1-1; TRBD1 is a possible D gene (6 bases). Per the germline V gene, CDR1 is MNHNS and CDR2 is SASEGT. This CDR3 contains 14 residues. V gave up 9 bases and J gave up 6 bases, with 20 bases separating them. CDR3 bases: TGTGCCAGTAATAACAGGGTCCTTCCTCCTGAAGCTTTCTTT. It yields the protein CASNNRVLPPEAFF.